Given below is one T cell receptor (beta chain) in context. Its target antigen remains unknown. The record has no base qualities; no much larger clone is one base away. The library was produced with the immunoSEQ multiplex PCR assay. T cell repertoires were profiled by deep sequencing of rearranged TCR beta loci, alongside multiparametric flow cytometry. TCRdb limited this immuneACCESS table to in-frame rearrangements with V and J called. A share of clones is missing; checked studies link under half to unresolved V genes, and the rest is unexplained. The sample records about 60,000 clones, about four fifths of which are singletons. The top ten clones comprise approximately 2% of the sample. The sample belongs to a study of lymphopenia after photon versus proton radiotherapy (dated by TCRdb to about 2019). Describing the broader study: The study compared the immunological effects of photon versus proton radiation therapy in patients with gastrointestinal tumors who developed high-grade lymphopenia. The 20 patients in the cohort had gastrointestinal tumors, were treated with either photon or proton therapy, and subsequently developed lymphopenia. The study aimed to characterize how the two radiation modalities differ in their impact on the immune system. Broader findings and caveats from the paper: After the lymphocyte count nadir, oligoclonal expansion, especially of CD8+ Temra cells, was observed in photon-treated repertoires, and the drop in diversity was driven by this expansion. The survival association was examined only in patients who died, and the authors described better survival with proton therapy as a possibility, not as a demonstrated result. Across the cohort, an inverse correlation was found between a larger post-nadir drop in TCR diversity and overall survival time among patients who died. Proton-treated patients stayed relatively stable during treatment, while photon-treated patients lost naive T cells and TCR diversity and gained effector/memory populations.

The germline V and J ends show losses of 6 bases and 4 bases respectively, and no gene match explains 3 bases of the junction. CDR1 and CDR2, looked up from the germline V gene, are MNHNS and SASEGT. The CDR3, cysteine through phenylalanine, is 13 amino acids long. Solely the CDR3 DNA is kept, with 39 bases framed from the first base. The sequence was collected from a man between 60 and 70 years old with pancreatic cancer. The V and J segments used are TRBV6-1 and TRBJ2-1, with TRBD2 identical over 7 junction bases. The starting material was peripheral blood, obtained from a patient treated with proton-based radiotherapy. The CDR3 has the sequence CASRLAEYNEQFF. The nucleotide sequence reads TGTGCCAGCAGGCTAGCGGAGTACAATGAGCAGTTCTTC.